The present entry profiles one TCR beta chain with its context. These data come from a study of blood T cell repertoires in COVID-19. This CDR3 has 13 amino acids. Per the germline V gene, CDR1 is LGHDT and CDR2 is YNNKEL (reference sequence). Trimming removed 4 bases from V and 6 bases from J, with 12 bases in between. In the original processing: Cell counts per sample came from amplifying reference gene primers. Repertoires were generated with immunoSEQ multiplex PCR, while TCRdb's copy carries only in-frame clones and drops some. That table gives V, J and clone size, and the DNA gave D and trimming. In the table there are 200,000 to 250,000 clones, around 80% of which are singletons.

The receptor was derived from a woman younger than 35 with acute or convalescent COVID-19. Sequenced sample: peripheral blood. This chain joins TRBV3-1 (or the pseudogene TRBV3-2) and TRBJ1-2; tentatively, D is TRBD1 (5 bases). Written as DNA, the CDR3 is TGTGCCAGCAGCCCGGCAGGGCTAAATGGCTACACCTTC. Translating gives CASSPAGLNGYTF.